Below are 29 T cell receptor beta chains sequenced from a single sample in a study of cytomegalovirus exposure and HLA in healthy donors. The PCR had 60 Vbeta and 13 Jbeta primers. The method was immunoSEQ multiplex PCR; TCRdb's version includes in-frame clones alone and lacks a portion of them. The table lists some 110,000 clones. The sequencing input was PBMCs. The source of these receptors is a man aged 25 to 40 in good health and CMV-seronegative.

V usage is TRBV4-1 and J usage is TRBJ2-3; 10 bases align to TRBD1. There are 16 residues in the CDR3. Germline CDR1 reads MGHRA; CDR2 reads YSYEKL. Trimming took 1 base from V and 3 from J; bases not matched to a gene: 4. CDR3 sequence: CASSQVGTGATDTQYF. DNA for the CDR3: TGCGCCAGCAGCCAAGTCGGGACAGGGGCAACAGATACGCAGTATTTT.

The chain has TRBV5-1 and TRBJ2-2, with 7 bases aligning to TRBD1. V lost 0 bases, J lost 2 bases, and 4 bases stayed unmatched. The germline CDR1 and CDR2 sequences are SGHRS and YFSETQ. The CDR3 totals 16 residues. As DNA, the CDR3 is TGCGCCAGCAGCTTGGCCGGGACAGATAACACCGGGGAGCTGTTTTTT. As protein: CASSLAGTDNTGELFF.

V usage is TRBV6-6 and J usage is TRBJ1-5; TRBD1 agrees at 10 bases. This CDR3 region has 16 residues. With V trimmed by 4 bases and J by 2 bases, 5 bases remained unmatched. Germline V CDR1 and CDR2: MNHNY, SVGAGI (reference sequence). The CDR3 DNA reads TGTGCCAGCAGTTCCGGGACAGGGGCAGGCAATCAGCCCCAGCATTTT. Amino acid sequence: CASSSGTGAGNQPQHF.

The CDR3 region is CASSYVGANEQFF. In nucleotides, the CDR3 is TGTGCCAGCAGTTACGTGGGGGCCAATGAGCAGTTCTTC. This chain uses TRBV6-5 with TRBJ2-1; a possible D gene is TRBD1 (6 bases). The V gene's germline CDR1 is MNHEY and CDR2 SVGAGI. CDR3 length equals 13 residues. V dropped 2 bases and J dropped 6 bases, with 8 bases sitting between them.

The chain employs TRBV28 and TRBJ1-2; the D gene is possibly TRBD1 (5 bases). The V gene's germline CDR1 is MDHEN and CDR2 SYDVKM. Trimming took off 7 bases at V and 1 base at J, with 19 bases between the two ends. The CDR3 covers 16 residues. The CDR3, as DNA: TGTGCCAGCACCACACCTGGGGCTTCGGATAACTATGGCTACACCTTC. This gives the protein CASTTPGASDNYGYTF.

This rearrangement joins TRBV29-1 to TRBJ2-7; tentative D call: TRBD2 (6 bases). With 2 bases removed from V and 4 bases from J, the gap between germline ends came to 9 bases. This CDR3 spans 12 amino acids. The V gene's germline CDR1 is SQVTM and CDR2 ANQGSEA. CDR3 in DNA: TGCAGCGTTGAAACTAGCCTGTACGAGCAGTACTTC. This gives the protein CSVETSLYEQYF.

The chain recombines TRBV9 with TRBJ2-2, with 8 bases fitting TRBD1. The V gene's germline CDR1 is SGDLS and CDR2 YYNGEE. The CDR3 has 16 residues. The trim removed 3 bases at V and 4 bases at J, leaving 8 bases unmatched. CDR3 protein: CASSGQGTPGTGELFF. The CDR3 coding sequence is TGTGCCAGCAGCGGACAGGGGACCCCGGGCACCGGGGAGCTGTTTTTT.

The CDR3: CASSLTGTGTQPQHF. DNA for the CDR3: TGCGCCAGCAGCTTGACTGGGACAGGGACTCAGCCCCAGCATTTT. This chain connects TRBV5-1 to TRBJ1-5, with 9 bases identical to TRBD1. V lost 1 base to trimming and J lost 6 bases; unmatched junction nucleotides: 5. The CDR3 consists of 15 residues. CDR1 SGHRS and CDR2 YFSETQ come from the germline V gene. Drawing the rest from reference TRBV5-1 and TRBJ1-5, the complete variable domain is KAGVTQTPRYLIKTRGQQVTLSCSPISGHRSVSWYQQTPGQGLQFLFEYFSETQRNKGNFPGRFSGRQFSNSRSEMNVSTLELGDSALYLCASSLTGTGTQPQHFGDGTRLSIL.

Here the CDR3 DNA reads TGTGCCAGCAGCCTGACGGGACTAGCGGTCCAAGAGACCCAGTACTTC. It encodes CASSLTGLAVQETQYF. V usage is TRBV5-6 and J usage is TRBJ2-5, with 11 bases lining up with TRBD2. The V gene's germline CDR1 is SGHDT and CDR2 YYEEEE. The CDR3 contains 16 residues. With 4 bases clipped from V and 1 base from J, the junction kept 6 bases outside the gene matches.

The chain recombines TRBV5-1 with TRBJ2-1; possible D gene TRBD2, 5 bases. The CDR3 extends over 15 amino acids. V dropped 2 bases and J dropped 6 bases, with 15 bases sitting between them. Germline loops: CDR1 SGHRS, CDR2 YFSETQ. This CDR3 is CASSFSGEKANEQFF. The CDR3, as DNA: TGCGCCAGCAGCTTTAGTGGGGAGAAGGCCAATGAGCAGTTCTTC.

The CDR3 nucleotides read TGTGCCACCAGCAGAGTACTAGCGGGAGGGCCAAAGACCCAGTACTTC. It encodes CATSRVLAGGPKTQYF. The chain is built from TRBV15 and TRBJ2-5; 13 bases are shared with TRBD2. With 1 base clipped from V and 6 bases from J, the junction kept 5 bases outside the gene matches. Per the germline V gene, CDR1 is LNHNV and CDR2 is YYDKDF (reference sequence). The CDR3 spans 16 residues.

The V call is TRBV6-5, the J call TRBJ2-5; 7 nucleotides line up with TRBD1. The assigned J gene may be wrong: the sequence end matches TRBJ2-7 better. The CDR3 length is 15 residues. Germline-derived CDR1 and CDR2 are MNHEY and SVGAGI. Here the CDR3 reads CASSYSGQPTYEQYF. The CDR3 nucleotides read TGTGCCAGCAGTTACTCGGGACAGCCGACCTACGAGCAGTACTTC.

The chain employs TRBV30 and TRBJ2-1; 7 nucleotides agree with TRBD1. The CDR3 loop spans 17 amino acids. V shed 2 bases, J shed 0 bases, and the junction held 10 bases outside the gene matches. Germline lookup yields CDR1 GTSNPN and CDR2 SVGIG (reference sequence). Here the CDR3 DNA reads TGTGCCTGGAGTCCTAGTGAGGGGGACAGCTCCTACAATGAGCAGTTCTTC. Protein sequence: CAWSPSEGDSSYNEQFF.

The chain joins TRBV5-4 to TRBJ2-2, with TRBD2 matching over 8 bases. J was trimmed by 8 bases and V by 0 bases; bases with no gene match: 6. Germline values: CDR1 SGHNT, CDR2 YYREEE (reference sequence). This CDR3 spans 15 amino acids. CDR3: CASSLEAGVSGELFF. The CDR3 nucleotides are TGTGCCAGCAGCTTGGAAGCGGGAGTAAGTGGGGAGCTGTTTTTT.

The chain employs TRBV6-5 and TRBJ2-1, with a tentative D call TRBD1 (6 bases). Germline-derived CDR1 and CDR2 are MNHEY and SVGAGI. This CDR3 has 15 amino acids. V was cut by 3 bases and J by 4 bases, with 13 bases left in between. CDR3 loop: CASSYGTPEYNEQFF. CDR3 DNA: TGTGCCAGCAGTTATGGGACACCTGAATACAATGAGCAGTTCTTC.

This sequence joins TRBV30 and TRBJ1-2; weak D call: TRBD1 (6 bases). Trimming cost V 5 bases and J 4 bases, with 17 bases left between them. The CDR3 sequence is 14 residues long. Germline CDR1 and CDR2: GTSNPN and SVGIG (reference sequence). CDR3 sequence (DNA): TGTGCCTGGGGGGGGGCCCAAACCGGCTATGGCTACACCTTC. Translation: CAWGGAQTGYGYTF.

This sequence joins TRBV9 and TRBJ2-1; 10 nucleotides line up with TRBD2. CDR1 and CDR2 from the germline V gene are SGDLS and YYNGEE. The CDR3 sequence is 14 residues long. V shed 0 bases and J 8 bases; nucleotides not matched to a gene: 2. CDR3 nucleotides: TGTGCCAGCAGCGTAGCTAGCGGGAGTGATGAGCAGTTCTTC. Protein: CASSVASGSDEQFF.

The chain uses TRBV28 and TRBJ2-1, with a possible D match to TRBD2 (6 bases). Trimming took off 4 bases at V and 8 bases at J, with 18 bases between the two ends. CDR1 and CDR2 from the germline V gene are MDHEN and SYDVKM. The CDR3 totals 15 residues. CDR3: CASSSPGTGGDEQFF. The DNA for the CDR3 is TGTGCCAGCAGTTCCCCCGGGACTGGGGGAGATGAGCAGTTCTTC.

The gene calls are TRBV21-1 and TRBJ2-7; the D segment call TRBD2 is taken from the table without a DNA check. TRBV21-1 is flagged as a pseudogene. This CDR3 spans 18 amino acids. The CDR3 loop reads CASSKRGVTGKTYYEQYF. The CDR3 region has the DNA TGTGCCAGCAGCAAACGGGGGGTTACAGGGAAGACCTACTACGAGCAGTACTTC.

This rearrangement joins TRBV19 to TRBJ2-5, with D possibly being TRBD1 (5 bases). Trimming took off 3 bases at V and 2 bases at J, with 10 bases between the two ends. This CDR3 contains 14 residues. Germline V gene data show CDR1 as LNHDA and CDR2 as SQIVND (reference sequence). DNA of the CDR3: TGTGCCAGTAGTATTGGCAGGGATCAAGAGACCCAGTACTTC. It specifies CASSIGRDQETQYF.

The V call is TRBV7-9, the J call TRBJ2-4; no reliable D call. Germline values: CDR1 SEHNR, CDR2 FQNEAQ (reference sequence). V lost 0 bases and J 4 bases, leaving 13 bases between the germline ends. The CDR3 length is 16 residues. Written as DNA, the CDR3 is TGTGCCAGCAGCTTAGCGCTTGCGGCTTCGAAAAACATTCAGTACTTC. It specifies CASSLALAASKNIQYF.

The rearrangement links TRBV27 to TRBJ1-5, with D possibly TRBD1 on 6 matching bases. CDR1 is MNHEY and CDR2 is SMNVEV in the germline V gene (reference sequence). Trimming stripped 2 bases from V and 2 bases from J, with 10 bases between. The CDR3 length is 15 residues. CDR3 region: CASSLGSGGNQPQHF. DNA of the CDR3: TGTGCCAGCAGTTTAGGTTCAGGGGGCAATCAGCCCCAGCATTTT.

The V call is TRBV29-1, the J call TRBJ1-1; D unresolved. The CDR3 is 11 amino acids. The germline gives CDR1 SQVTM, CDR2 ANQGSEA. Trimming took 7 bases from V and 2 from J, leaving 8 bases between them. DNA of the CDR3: TGCAGCGCCCAGAAAAACACTGAAGCTTTCTTT. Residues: CSAQKNTEAFF.

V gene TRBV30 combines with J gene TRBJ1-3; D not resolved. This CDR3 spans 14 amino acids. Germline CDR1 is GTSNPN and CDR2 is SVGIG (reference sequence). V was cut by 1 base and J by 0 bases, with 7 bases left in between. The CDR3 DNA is TGTGCCTGGAGTGCGGGTCGCTCTGGAAACACCATATATTTT. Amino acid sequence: CAWSAGRSGNTIYF.

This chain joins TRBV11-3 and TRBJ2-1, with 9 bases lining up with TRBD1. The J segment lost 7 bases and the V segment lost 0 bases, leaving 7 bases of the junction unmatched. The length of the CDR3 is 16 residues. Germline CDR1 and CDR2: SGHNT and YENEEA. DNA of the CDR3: TGTGCCAGCAGCTTAGATCCGGGACAGGGTTGGAATGAGCAGTTCTTC. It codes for CASSLDPGQGWNEQFF. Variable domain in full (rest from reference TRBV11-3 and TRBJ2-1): EAGVVQSPRYKIIEKKQPVAFWCNPISGHNTLYWYLQNLGQGPELLIRYENEEAVDDSQLPKDRFSAERLKGVDSTLKIQPAELGDSAVYLCASSLDPGQGWNEQFFGPGTRLTVL.

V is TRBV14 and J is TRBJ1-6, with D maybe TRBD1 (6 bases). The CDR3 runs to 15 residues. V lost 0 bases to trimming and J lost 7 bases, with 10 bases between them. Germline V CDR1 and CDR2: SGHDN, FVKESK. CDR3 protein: CASSQDSGANSPLHF. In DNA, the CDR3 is TGTGCCAGCAGCCAAGATTCAGGGGCCAATTCACCCCTCCACTTT.

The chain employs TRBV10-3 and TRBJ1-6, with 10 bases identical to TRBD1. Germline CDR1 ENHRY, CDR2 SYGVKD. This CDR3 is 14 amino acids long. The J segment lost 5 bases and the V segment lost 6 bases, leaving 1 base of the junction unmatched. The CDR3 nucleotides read TGTGCCATCAGGGGGACAGGGGATAATTCACCCCTCCACTTT. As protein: CAIRGTGDNSPLHF.

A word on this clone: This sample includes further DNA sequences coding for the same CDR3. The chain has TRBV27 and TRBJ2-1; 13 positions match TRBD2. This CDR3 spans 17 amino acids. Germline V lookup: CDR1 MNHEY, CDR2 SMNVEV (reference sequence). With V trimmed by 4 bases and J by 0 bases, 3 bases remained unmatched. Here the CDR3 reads CASSSRTSGSSYNEQFF. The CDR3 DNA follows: TGTGCCAGCAGTTCTCGGACTAGCGGGAGCTCCTACAATGAGCAGTTCTTC.

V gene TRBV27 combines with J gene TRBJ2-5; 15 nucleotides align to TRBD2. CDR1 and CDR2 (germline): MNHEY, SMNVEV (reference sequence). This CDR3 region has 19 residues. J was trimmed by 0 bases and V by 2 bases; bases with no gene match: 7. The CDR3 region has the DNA TGTGCCAGCAGTTTAACCGGGACTAGCGGGAGGTTGTACCAAGAGACCCAGTACTTC. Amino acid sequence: CASSLTGTSGRLYQETQYF.